A single sample is the source of the 23 T cell receptor beta chains below, sequenced in a study of cytomegalovirus exposure and HLA in healthy donors. The PCR employed 60 Vbeta primers together with 13 Jbeta primers. This table comes from immunoSEQ multiplex PCR, and its TCRdb copy is limited to in-frame clones, with some not included. This table has 150,000 to 200,000 clones, 81% appearing once. Sequencing was done on a sample of PBMCs. The receptors shown here come from a man aged 18-30 years in good health and CMV-seronegative.

This clone was recorded once. The V and J genes are TRBV5-6 and TRBJ2-7; D may be TRBD1 (6 bases). This CDR3 is built from 15 residues. Trimming pared 4 bases from V and 2 bases from J, leaving 16 bases between. The germline V gene encodes CDR1 SGHDT and CDR2 YYEEEE. The CDR3 region has the DNA TGTGCCAGCAGCACGGGTGGGGGCCTCCCCTACGAGCAGTACTTC. It is translated as CASSTGGGLPYEQYF.

The chain uses TRBV9 and TRBJ1-2; weak D call: TRBD1 (6 bases). This CDR3 has 19 amino acids. Germline lookup yields CDR1 SGDLS and CDR2 YYNGEE. Trimming shortened V by 2 bases and J by 0 bases, and 23 bases separated the two germline ends. The chain's CDR3 is CASSVQNRDTDPANYGYTF. The CDR3 DNA sequence: TGTGCCAGCAGCGTCCAAAACCGGGACACCGATCCCGCTAACTATGGCTACACCTTC.

This chain links TRBV7-9 with TRBJ2-7; the D is unclear. V shed 5 bases and J shed 2 bases, with 13 bases lying between them. This CDR3 is built from 14 residues. Looked up from germline, CDR1 is SEHNR and CDR2 is FQNEAQ (reference sequence). The DNA of the CDR3 is TGTGCCAGCAGCCTCCGACAAGCCACCTACGAGCAGTACTTC. It yields the protein CASSLRQATYEQYF.

The gene calls are TRBV7-8 and TRBJ1-4; weak D call: TRBD1 (5 bases). V was trimmed by 0 bases and J by 7 bases, leaving 12 bases between them. Germline assignment: CDR1 SGHVS and CDR2 FQNEAQ. The CDR3 totals 15 residues. In DNA, the CDR3 is TGTGCCAGCAGCTTAGCCCAGGGCGATAGTGAAAAACTGTTTTTT. Protein sequence: CASSLAQGDSEKLFF. Using reference TRBV7-8 and TRBJ1-4 for the parts outside the CDR3, the full variable domain is GAGVSQSPRYKVAKRGQDVALRCDPISGHVSLFWYQQALGQGPEFLTYFQNEAQLDKSGLPSDRFFAERPEGSVSTLKIQRTQQEDSAVYLCASSLAQGDSEKLFFGSGTQLSVL.

This clone was seen a handful of times. The rearrangement uses TRBV7-6 and TRBJ2-7; 8 bases agree with TRBD1. Germline CDR1 reads SGHVS; CDR2 reads FNYEAQ. J gave up 3 bases and V 4 bases, and 8 bases lay outside the gene matches. The CDR3 sequence is 15 residues long. In DNA, the CDR3 is TGTGCCAGCAGCTCGGACAGGGCTCGGTACTACGAGCAGTACTTC. This translates into CASSSDRARYYEQYF.

The chain employs TRBV4-1 and TRBJ2-2; 9 bases map to TRBD2. CDR1 is MGHRA, CDR2 YSYEKL, per germline. The J segment lost 0 bases and the V segment lost 2 bases, leaving 1 base of the junction unmatched. This CDR3 region has 16 residues. The CDR3 loop reads CASSQPSGANTGELFF. The CDR3 nucleotides read TGCGCCAGCAGCCAACCTAGCGGGGCGAACACCGGGGAGCTGTTTTTT.

Here the CDR3 DNA reads TGCGCCAGCAGCCAAGTGACAGCACCACAAGAGACCCAGTACTTC. Translation: CASSQVTAPQETQYF. This chain joins TRBV4-1 and TRBJ2-5; maybe TRBD1 (5 bases). The CDR3 has 15 residues. Germline values: CDR1 MGHRA, CDR2 YSYEKL. V was pared by 1 base and J by 2 bases, with 11 bases between.

The chain combines TRBV11-1 with TRBJ1-1; TRBD1 agrees at 7 bases. CDR1 and CDR2 (germline): SGHAT, FQDESV (reference sequence). With V trimmed by 7 bases and J by 3 bases, 5 bases remained unmatched. The CDR3 has 13 residues. The CDR3, as DNA: TGTGCCAGCAAGCAGGGGGAGTACACTGAAGCTTTCTTT. This gives the protein CASKQGEYTEAFF.

The chain joins TRBV5-4 to TRBJ2-1, with 10 positions matching TRBD2. V dropped 0 bases and J dropped 4; count of bases not matched to a gene: 1. The CDR3 sequence is 15 residues long. Germline V gives CDR1 SGHNT, CDR2 YYREEE (reference sequence). CDR3 residues: CASSLGGLAYNEQFF. Here the CDR3 DNA reads TGTGCCAGCAGCTTGGGGGGACTAGCGTACAATGAGCAGTTCTTC.

The chain joins TRBV7-9 to TRBJ2-5; tentative D call: TRBD2 (5 bases). The CDR3 covers 12 residues. The V gene's germline CDR1 is SEHNR and CDR2 FQNEAQ (reference sequence). Deletions cut 6 bases from V and 3 bases from J, with 8 bases between. CDR3 amino acids: CASRDSKETQYF. CDR3 in DNA: TGTGCCAGCAGGGACTCAAAAGAGACCCAGTACTTC.

This clone was counted a single time. The chain uses TRBV11-2 and TRBJ2-5; a weak D match, TRBD2 (6 bases). V lost 5 bases, J lost 1 base, and 17 bases lay in between. The CDR3 consists of 16 residues. Looked up from germline, CDR1 is SGHAT and CDR2 is FQNNGV. The DNA for the CDR3 is TGTGCCAGCAGCCCGCGGGACGGTCGGAGCCAAGAGACCCAGTACTTC. The encoded protein is CASSPRDGRSQETQYF.

This clone was seen a single time. The V and J genes are TRBV10-3 and TRBJ1-5; D perhaps matches TRBD1 (6 bases). CDR1 is ENHRY, CDR2 SYGVKD, per germline. The CDR3 covers 13 residues. The V and J ends lost 4 bases and 6 bases respectively, with 10 bases between them. CDR3 DNA: TGTGCCATCAGTGTGGAAGGGGGTCAGCCCCAGCATTTT. Translation gives CAISVEGGQPQHF.

J is TRBJ1-6 and V is TRBV15; D is possibly TRBD1 (5 bases). This CDR3 region has 16 residues. V was pared by 4 bases and J by 10 bases, with 20 bases between. The germline V gene encodes CDR1 LNHNV and CDR2 YYDKDF (reference sequence). The CDR3 region has the DNA TGTGCCACCAGCAAGTCCGGAGGGGCCCGATTCTCACCCCTCCACTTT. This encodes CATSKSGGARFSPLHF.

This clone showed up just a few times. DNA for the CDR3: TGTGCCAGCAGCCTACAGGGGAACACTGAAGCTTTCTTT. Residues: CASSLQGNTEAFF. V and J are TRBV11-2 and TRBJ1-1; a weak D match, TRBD1 (6 bases). CDR3 length: 13 residues. Germline V lookup: CDR1 SGHAT, CDR2 FQNNGV. Trimming stripped 5 bases from V and 1 base from J, with 8 bases between.

The chain couples TRBV6-1 to TRBJ2-2, with D possibly being TRBD1 (6 bases). V was cut by 6 bases and J by 1 base, with 9 bases left in between. Germline V gene sequence: CDR1 MNHNS, CDR2 SASEGT. This CDR3 has 14 residues. The CDR3 bases are TGTGCCAGCAGCGTGACAGGGAACACCGGGGAGCTGTTTTTT. It translates to CASSVTGNTGELFF.

A single count supports this clone. This chain connects TRBV19 to TRBJ1-1; no reliable D call. Germline CDR1 is LNHDA and CDR2 is SQIVND (reference sequence). Trimming removed 9 bases at V and 10 bases at J, with 6 bases between. This CDR3 has 8 residues. CDR3 coding DNA: TGTGCCAGGGCGGGAGCTTTCTTT. Translation gives CARAGAFF.

The chain uses TRBV30 and TRBJ2-3; 13 bases map to TRBD2. There are 16 residues in the CDR3. V trimming: 3 bases; J trimming: 3 bases; junction bases outside the gene matches: 6. Germline V gene sequence: CDR1 GTSNPN, CDR2 SVGIG (reference sequence). The CDR3 DNA is TGTGCCTGGAGCGGACTAGCGGGAGTATCGACAGATACGCAGTATTTT. It yields the protein CAWSGLAGVSTDTQYF.

As for this clone: Distinct nucleotide sequences in the sample also encode this CDR3. The rearrangement joins TRBV6-1 to TRBJ2-3; 11 nucleotides align to TRBD2. This CDR3 has 15 amino acids. The V gene's germline CDR1 is MNHNS and CDR2 SASEGT. The V and J ends lost 6 bases and 1 base, in that order; junction bases with no gene match: 3. CDR3 DNA: TGTGCCAGCAGGGTACTAGCGGGAGGCACAGATACGCAGTATTTT. Its protein product is CASRVLAGGTDTQYF.

This chain joins TRBV11-1 and TRBJ2-1; TRBD2 aligns across 12 bases. V lost 2 bases and J lost 3; bases outside the gene matches: 8. The CDR3 has 18 amino acids. Germline V gene sequence: CDR1 SGHAT, CDR2 FQDESV (reference sequence). CDR3 nucleotides: TGTGCCAGCAGCTTAAGTCCTAGCGGGAGGGTTCACTACAATGAGCAGTTCTTC. This encodes CASSLSPSGRVHYNEQFF.

This chain links TRBV11-2 with TRBJ1-2; TRBD1 is a possible D gene (6 bases). This CDR3 is built from 15 residues. Germline V CDR1 and CDR2: SGHAT, FQNNGV. V dropped 0 bases and J dropped 7 bases, with 15 bases sitting between them. CDR3 amino acids: CASSLDQATGRGYTF. DNA for the CDR3: TGTGCCAGCAGCTTAGATCAAGCGACAGGTCGTGGCTACACCTTC.

This clone occurred a few times. J is TRBJ1-1 and V is TRBV6-5; 7 nucleotides line up with TRBD1. Germline CDR1 and CDR2: MNHEY and SVGAGI. V lost 2 bases, J lost 5 bases, and 5 bases stayed unmatched. This CDR3 region has 14 residues. This CDR3 is CASSYKGARTEAFF. CDR3 bases: TGTGCCAGCAGTTACAAGGGGGCGCGGACTGAAGCTTTCTTT.

The gene calls are TRBV7-2 and TRBJ2-5; no definite D call. The end of the DNA aligns better with TRBJ2-7, so the J call may be wrong. The CDR3 runs 13 residues. Germline V gene lookup returns CDR1 SGHTA and CDR2 FQGNSA. The CDR3 protein is CASSLALTYEQYF. DNA of the CDR3: TGTGCCAGCAGCTTAGCTCTAACCTACGAGCAGTACTTC.

The chain has TRBV11-2 and TRBJ2-7, with 9 bases aligning to TRBD2. Germline values: CDR1 SGHAT, CDR2 FQNNGV. The trim removed 1 base at V and 4 bases at J, leaving 11 bases unmatched. There are 17 residues in the CDR3. The CDR3 region has the DNA TGTGCCAGCAGCTTAGTTCGCGGGAGGGCCGGCGGTTACGAGCAGTACTTC. It codes for CASSLVRGRAGGYEQYF.